Listed below are T cell receptor beta chains from one sample, sequenced in a study of T cell responses to AZD1222 COVID-19 vaccine. Here immunoSEQ multiplex PCR was the method, and the copy in TCRdb shows in-frame clones only, minus some. The sample lists approximately 140,000 clones; 94% were seen once. The sample here was peripheral blood, taken on day 0 of AZD1222 vaccination. Receptor source: an adult in good health. The CDR3 runs from the conserved cysteine through the conserved F or W. The order of the fields is CDR3 length, V gene, J gene, clone size, CDR3 protein. Expanded clones are given a class, and other clones once, few, many or no size at all.

18	TRBV4-3	TRBJ1-3	once	CASSQDLTGVSSGNTIYF
15	TRBV5-6	TRBJ1-5	NA	CASSLGQQAGQPQHF
14	TRBV5-6	TRBJ1-3	NA	CASTSSWSGNTIYF
15	TRBV4-1	TRBJ1-1	once	CASSQVHSQSAEAFF
14	TRBV29-1	TRBJ2-3	NA	CSVDGTSGTDTQYF
16	TRBV28	TRBJ2-3	NA	CAARGRHFTSTDTQYF
15	TRBV4-1	TRBJ2-1	NA	CASSQVAGAYNEQFF
17	TRBV4-3	TRBJ2-3	NA	CASSQDSTGTDTDTQYF
18	TRBV4-2	TRBJ1-6	NA	CASSQDRGTESYNSPLHF
16	TRBV5-8	TRBJ1-5	NA	CASSLWTGSGNQPQHF
16	TRBV30	TRBJ1-3	once	CAWSVPPVDSGNTIYF
13	TRBV12-3/TRBV12-4	TRBJ2-5	NA	CASSLWAGETQYF
16	TRBV18	TRBJ1-1	once	CASSPPSRRGAGGAFF
15	TRBV6-2/TRBV6-3	TRBJ1-1	once	CASSYLQDRNTEAFF
13	TRBV6-5	TRBJ2-1	NA	CASSPTSGNEQFF
14	TRBV3-1/TRBV3-2	TRBJ2-3	NA	CASSPGLATDTQYF
12	TRBV3-1/TRBV3-2	TRBJ2-5	NA	CASSQTAETQYF
15	TRBV2	TRBJ1-1	NA	CASSESKGSGTEAFF
11	TRBV7-6	TRBJ2-1	NA	CASSGYNEQFF
14	TRBV29-1	TRBJ2-5	once	CSVQPGLAEETQYF
14	TRBV5-1	TRBJ2-5	NA	CASSLQGAGETQYF
14	TRBV2	TRBJ1-1	NA	CASSGNRGNTEAFF
16	TRBV10-1	TRBJ2-5	NA	CASSESPAGQQETQYF
13	TRBV5-1	TRBJ1-1	NA	CASSRGPGPEAFF
15	TRBV9	TRBJ1-2	NA	CASSEEGAPNYGYTF
16	TRBV4-1	TRBJ1-5	NA	CASSHPGQGGNQPQHF